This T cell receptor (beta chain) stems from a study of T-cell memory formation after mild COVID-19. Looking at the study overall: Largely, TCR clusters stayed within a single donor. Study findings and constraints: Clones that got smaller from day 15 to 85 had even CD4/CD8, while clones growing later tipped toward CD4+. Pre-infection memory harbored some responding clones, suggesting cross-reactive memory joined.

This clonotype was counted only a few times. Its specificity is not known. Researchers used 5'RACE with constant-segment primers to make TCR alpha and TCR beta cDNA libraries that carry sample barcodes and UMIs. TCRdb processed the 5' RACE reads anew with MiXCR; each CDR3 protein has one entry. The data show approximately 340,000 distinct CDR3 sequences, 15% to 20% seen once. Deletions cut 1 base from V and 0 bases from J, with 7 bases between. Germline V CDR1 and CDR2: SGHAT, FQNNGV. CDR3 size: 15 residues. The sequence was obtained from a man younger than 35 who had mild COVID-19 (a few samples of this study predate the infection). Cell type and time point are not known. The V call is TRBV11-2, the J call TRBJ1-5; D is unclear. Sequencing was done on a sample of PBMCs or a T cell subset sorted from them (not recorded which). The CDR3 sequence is CASSLGLYSNQPQHF. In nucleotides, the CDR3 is TGTGCCAGCAGCTTAGGGCTTTATAGCAATCAGCCCCAGCATTTT.